This TCR beta chain was retrieved from a study of regulatory T cells in long-lasting Graves disease. Study in general: Duration of antithyroid drug therapy among newly diagnosed Graves' patients was under 3 months.

Researchers made TCR beta libraries by using iRepertoire HTBI primers and running Arm-PCR on CDR3 regions. In the authors' methods: From all samples, identification returned 14 TRBJ and just over 60 TRBV segments. A single record per CDR3 protein comes from TCRdb applying MiXCR to the multiplex PCR reads. V and J calls and clone size were set by TCRdb, not the authors. Of a few hundred thousand distinct CDR3 sequences listed, about 16% were seen once; the top ten hold 22%. Findings and caveats of the study: Lower TCR diversity was seen in persistent Graves' patients than in newly diagnosed ones. Preferential use of TRBV28, TRBJ1-2 and TRBJ2-5 was seen in persistent disease.

Looked up from germline, CDR1 is KGHDR and CDR2 is SFDVKD. This CDR3 is built from 16 residues. On this clonotype itself: The antigen is undetermined. This sequence is one base from a far larger clone and is likely a read error.

Regarding time point: newly diagnosed GD, antithyroid drugs for less than 3 months. From PBMCs, RNA was extracted and then used to make the TCR library. The V call is TRBV24-1, the J call TRBJ2-3; 13 bases are shared with TRBD2. The J call is in doubt because the DNA end fits TRBJ2-1 better. This material consisted of peripheral blood mononuclear cells (PBMCs), taken at new diagnosis, from a patient treated with antithyroid drugs. This receptor was identified in a female donor with Graves disease. The CDR3 protein is CATSDRGLAGEWEQFF. The CDR3 DNA reads as TGTGCCACCAGTGACCGCGGACTAGCGGGAGAGTGGGAGCAGTTCTTC.